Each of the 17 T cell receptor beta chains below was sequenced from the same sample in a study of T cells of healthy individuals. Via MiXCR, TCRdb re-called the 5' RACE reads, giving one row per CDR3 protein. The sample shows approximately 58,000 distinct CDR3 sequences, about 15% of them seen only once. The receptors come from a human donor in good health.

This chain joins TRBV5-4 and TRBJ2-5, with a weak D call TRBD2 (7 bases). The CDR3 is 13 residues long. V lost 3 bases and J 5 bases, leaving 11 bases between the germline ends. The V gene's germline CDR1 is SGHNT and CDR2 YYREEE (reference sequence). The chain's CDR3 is CASSSGGGETQYF. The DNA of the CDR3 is TGTGCCAGCAGCTCGGGGGGCGGGGAGACCCAGTACTTC.

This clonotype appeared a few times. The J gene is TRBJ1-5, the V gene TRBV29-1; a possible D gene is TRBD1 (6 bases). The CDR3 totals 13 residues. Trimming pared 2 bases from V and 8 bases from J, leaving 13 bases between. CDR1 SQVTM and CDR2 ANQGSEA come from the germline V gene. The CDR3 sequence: CSVELGGQEPQHF. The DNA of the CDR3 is TGCAGCGTTGAACTTGGGGGCCAGGAGCCCCAGCATTTT.

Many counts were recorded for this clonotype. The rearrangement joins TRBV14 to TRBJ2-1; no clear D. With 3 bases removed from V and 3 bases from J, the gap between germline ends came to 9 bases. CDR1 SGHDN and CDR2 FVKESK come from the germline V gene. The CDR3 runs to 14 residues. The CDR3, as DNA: TGTGCCAGCAGCCAGGGAACGGACTACAATGAGCAGTTCTTC. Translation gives CASSQGTDYNEQFF.

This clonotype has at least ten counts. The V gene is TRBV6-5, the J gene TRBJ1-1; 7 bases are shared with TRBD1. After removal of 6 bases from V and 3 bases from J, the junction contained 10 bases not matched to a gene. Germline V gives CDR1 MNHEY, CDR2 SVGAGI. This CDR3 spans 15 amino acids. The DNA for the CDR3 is TGTGCCAGCAGACCAGGGGGGAGGGCGCACACTGAAGCTTTCTTT. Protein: CASRPGGRAHTEAFF.

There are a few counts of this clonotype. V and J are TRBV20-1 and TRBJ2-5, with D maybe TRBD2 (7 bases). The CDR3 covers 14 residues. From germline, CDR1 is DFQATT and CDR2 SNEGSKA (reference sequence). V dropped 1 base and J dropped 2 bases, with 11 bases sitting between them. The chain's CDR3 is CSARAGGGQETQYF. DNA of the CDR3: TGCAGTGCTAGAGCGGGGGGCGGGCAAGAGACCCAGTACTTC.

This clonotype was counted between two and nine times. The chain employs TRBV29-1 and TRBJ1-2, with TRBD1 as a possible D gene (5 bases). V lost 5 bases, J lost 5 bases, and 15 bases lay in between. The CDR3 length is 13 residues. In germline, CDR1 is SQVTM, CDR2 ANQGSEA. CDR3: CSVRDGGGYGYTF. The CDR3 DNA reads TGCAGCGTTCGGGACGGCGGGGGATATGGCTACACCTTC.

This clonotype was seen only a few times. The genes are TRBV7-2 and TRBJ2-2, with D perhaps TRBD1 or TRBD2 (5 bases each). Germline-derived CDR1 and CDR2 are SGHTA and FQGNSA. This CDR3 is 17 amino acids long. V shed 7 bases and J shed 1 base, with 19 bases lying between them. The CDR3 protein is CASNPLGTALNTGELFF. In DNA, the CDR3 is TGTGCCAGCAACCCCCTCGGGACGGCTCTGAACACCGGGGAGCTGTTTTTT.

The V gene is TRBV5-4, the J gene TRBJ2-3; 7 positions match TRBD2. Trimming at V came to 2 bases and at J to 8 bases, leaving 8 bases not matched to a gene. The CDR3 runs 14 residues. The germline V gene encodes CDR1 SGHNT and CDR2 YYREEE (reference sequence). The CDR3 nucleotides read TGTGCCAGCAGCTTTTCAGCGGGACTTGCTACGCAGTATTTT. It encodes CASSFSAGLATQYF.

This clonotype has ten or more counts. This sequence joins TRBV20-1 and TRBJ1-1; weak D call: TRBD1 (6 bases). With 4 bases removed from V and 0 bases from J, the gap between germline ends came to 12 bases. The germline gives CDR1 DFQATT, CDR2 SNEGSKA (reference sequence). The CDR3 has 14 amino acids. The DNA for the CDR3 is TGCAGTGCTACAAGACAGGAACTGAACACTGAAGCTTTCTTT. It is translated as CSATRQELNTEAFF.

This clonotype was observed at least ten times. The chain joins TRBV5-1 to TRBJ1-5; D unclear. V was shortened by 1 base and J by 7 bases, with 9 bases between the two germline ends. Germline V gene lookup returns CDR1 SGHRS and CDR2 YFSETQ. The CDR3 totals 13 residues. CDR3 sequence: CASSLFVGQPQHF. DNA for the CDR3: TGCGCCAGCAGCTTGTTCGTGGGGCAGCCCCAGCATTTT. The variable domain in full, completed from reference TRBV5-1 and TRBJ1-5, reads KAGVTQTPRYLIKTRGQQVTLSCSPISGHRSVSWYQQTPGQGLQFLFEYFSETQRNKGNFPGRFSGRQFSNSRSEMNVSTLELGDSALYLCASSLFVGQPQHFGDGTRLSIL.

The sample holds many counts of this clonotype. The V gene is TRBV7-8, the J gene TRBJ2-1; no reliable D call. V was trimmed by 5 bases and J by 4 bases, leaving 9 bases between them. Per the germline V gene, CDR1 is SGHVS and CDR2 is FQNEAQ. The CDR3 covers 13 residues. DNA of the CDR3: TGTGCCAGCAGCCCGTCGCCGTACAATGAGCAGTTCTTC. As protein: CASSPSPYNEQFF.

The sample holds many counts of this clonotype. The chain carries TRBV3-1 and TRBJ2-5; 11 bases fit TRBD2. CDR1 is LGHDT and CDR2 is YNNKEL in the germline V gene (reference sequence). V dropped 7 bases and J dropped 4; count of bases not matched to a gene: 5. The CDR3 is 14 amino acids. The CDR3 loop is CASTGLAGIETQYF. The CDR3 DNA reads TGTGCCAGCACCGGACTAGCGGGCATAGAGACCCAGTACTTC.

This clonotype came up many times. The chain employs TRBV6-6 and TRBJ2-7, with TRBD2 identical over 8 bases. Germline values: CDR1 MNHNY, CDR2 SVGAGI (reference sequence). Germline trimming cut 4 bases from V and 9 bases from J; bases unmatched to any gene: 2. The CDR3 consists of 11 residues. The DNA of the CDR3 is TGTGCCAGCAGTTCCGCGGGGGGGCAGTACTTC. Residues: CASSSAGGQYF.

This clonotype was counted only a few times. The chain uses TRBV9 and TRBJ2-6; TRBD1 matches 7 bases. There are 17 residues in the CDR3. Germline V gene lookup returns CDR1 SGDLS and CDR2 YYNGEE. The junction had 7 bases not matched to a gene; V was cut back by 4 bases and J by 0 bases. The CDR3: CASSWGQLDSGANVLTF. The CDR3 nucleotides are TGTGCCAGCAGCTGGGGACAGTTAGACTCTGGGGCCAACGTCCTGACTTTC.

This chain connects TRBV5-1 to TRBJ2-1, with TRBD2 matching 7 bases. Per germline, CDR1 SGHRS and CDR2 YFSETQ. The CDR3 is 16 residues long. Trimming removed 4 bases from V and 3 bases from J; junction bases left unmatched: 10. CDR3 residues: CASSLAEAGRYNEQFF. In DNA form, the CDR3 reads TGCGCCAGCAGCCTGGCGGAAGCGGGACGCTACAATGAGCAGTTCTTC.

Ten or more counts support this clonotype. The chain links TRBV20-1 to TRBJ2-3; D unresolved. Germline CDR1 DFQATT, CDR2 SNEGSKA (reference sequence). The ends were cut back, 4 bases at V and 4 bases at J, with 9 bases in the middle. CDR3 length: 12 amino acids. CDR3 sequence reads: CSATLEADTQYF. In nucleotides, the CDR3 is TGCAGTGCTACCTTAGAGGCAGATACGCAGTATTTT.

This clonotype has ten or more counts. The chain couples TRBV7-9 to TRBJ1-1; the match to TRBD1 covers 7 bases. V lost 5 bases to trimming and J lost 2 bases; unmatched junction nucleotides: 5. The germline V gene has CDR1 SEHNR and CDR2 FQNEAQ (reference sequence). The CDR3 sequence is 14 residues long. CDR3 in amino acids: CASSMGQLNTEAFF. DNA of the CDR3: TGTGCCAGCAGCATGGGACAGCTCAACACTGAAGCTTTCTTT.